This TCR beta chain was found in a study of T cell responses to AZD1222 COVID-19 vaccine (dated by TCRdb to the early 2020s). About the full investigation: AZD1222 recipients with second doses at about 4 weeks or about 12 weeks were pooled, because spike-specific TCR depth and breadth did not differ between schedules. TCR sequencing was performed for 233 trial participants, of whom around 200 were given two doses of AZD1222 and 26 were given two doses of MenACWY control vaccine. Trial participants were enrolled into age subgroups of 18-55, 56-69 and 70-plus years, which contained about 150, 27 and 61 TCR-sequenced participants, respectively. The study at large found these results: The whole spike protein was spanned by vaccine-associated CD4 TCRs, and dominant responses were seen in regions 160-218 and 743-854. Conclusions about previously exposed vaccinees were limited because only six AZD1222 recipients were SARS-CoV-2 seropositive at baseline. The 56-69-year group was small, and its depth increase did not reach significance, likely because of low power. No day 14 peak-response samples were available, so repertoires were characterized only after the peak T cell response. Most participants were white British and females outnumbered males, and the authors suggested that clonal diversity may have been underestimated. Spike-specific TCR breadth and depth rose significantly after two AZD1222 doses compared with day 0 and with MenACWY recipients. Epitopes outside the regions mutated in the B.1.351 and B.1.1.7 variants were reportedly recognized by nearly half of the unique spike-specific TCRs.

A note on this clone: Its antigen has not been determined. Base qualities are not recorded, but no much larger clone differs from it by a single base.

The sample's time point label is to be understood as: baseline before first vaccination. Vaccinee samples were obtained from the UK trials COV001 and COV002, which included a single-blind randomized controlled phase 2/3 trial of AZD1222 (ChAdOx1 nCoV-19) in healthy adults. Trial participant PBMC samples were collected at day 0 and day 28 after the second dose for TCRbeta chain sequencing. CDR1 MNHEY and CDR2 SMNVEV were looked up in the germline V gene (reference sequence). Including cysteine and phenylalanine, the CDR3 has 14 amino acids. CDR3 DNA only is kept here, 42 bases in frame from base 1. The V end gives up 6 bases and the J end 5 bases, leaving 7 bases in the junction not matched to a gene. The CDR3 regions of human TCRbeta chains were analyzed by immunosequencing. On the authors' methods: TCRs in the repertoires were matched against a reference library of SARS-CoV-2-specific TCRs that had been generated with the MIRA antigen-specificity platform. Breadth was defined as the fraction of unique TCRs that were SARS-CoV-2-associated, and depth was defined as the fraction of total T cells that were SARS-CoV-2-associated. Using the MIRA data, each spike-specific TCR was assigned both to the spike region to which the TCR was reactive and to a CD4 or CD8 class. Log10-transformed breadth and depth values were compared by one-way ANOVA with Sidak's multiple comparisons tests. Held by TCRdb, this immuneACCESS table contains in-frame sequences only and omits some clones. Under half of the omission traces to an unresolved V gene where checked; the cause of the rest is unknown. Clonal size and the V and J genes are those of that table, whereas D and trimming came from the DNA. The sample includes under 130,000 clones, with 92% observed a single time. Together, the top ten hold around 1.2% of the sample.

The source of this sequence is an adult in good health. The material sequenced was peripheral blood, taken on day 0 of AZD1222 vaccination. The rearrangement combines TRBV27 with TRBJ2-1; TRBD1 agrees with 7 junctional bases. The sequenced DNA is TGTGCCAGCAGGCGGACAGGAGATAACAATGAGCAGTTCTTC. Its translation reads: CASRRTGDNNEQFF.